These 25 T cell receptor beta chains were sequenced from one sample in a study of monozygotic twins with inflammatory bowel disease. TCRdb processed the 5' RACE reads again and assigns one entry to each CDR3 protein, with no DNA. The data include fewer than 400,000 distinct CDR3 sequences; the top ten clones carry less than 6.5%. Sample: blood. Receptor source: a human donor with ulcerative colitis or Crohn's disease, or a healthy co-twin of an affected twin (not recorded which).

The J gene is TRBJ1-2, the V gene TRBV4-3; TCRdb indicates TRBD1, and absent DNA this call remains unverified. Germline CDR1 and CDR2: LGHNA and YSLEER. The CDR3 totals 16 residues. The CDR3 loop reads CASSRGLTLANYGYTF.

The V gene is TRBV6-1, the J gene TRBJ1-2; lacking DNA, the TRBD1 call made by TCRdb goes unchecked. CDR3 length: 15 amino acids. Germline V gives CDR1 MNHNS, CDR2 SASEGT. This CDR3 reads CASNKDRTSPYGYTF.

The chain joins TRBV5-1 to TRBJ2-5; TCRdb selects TRBD2, and the lack of DNA leaves this call unchecked. In germline, CDR1 is SGHRS, CDR2 YFSETQ. This CDR3 spans 15 amino acids. CDR3 protein: CASSLARLTQETQYF. The variable domain in full, with the rest retrieved from reference TRBV5-1 and TRBJ2-5, is KAGVTQTPRYLIKTRGQQVTLSCSPISGHRSVSWYQQTPGQGLQFLFEYFSETQRNKGNFPGRFSGRQFSNSRSEMNVSTLELGDSALYLCASSLARLTQETQYFGPGTRLLVL.

The gene calls are TRBV6-2 or TRBV6-3 and TRBJ1-1; there is no DNA to check the TCRdb D call of TRBD1. CDR3 length: 15 amino acids. Germline loops: CDR1 MNHEY, CDR2 SVGEGT. CDR3 loop: CASRPIDRANTEAFF.

This chain joins TRBV11-2 and TRBJ2-1; absent DNA, TCRdb's TRBD2 call cannot be checked. CDR1 is SGHAT, CDR2 FQNNGV, per germline. The CDR3 is 15 residues long. The CDR3: CATTHPQSSYNEQFF.

CDR3 amino acids: CASSAHGTLGADTQYF. This chain links TRBV9 with TRBJ2-3; absent DNA, TCRdb's TRBD2 call cannot be checked. This CDR3 has 16 amino acids. Germline assignment: CDR1 SGDLS and CDR2 YYNGEE.

V is TRBV6-2 or TRBV6-3 and J is TRBJ2-1; TCRdb outputs TRBD2, but without DNA this stays unchecked. CDR3 length: 16 amino acids. CDR1 MNHEY and CDR2 SVGEGT come from the germline V gene. The CDR3 reads CATGLAGRSSYNEQFF.

J is TRBJ1-5 and V is TRBV7-9; lacking DNA, the TRBD1 call made by TCRdb goes unchecked. Germline V CDR1 and CDR2: SEHNR, FQNEAQ (reference sequence). The length of the CDR3 is 17 residues. The CDR3 spells CASSQDRGSSGNQPQHF.

The gene calls are TRBV20-1 and TRBJ2-7; checking the TCRdb D call of TRBD2 is not possible without DNA. CDR3 size: 13 residues. Germline CDR1 is DFQATT and CDR2 is SNEGSKA (reference sequence). The CDR3 protein is CSARLAGLYEQYF.

The V call is TRBV6-5, the J call TRBJ2-7; lacking DNA, the TRBD2 call made by TCRdb goes unchecked. The CDR3 totals 18 residues. Germline lookup yields CDR1 MNHEY and CDR2 SVGAGI. The CDR3 loop reads CASSYGRSSPGWIYEQYF.

The chain employs TRBV5-4 and TRBJ2-1; the D call from TCRdb, TRBD2, cannot be confirmed without DNA. The CDR3 is 16 residues long. From germline, CDR1 is SGHNT and CDR2 YYREEE (reference sequence). The CDR3 is CASSFNLAGSIDEQFF.

CDR3 amino acids: CASSPIAGNRVRQFF. The chain recombines TRBV18 with TRBJ2-1; lacking DNA, the TRBD2 call made by TCRdb goes unchecked. The CDR3 loop spans 15 amino acids. Germline V gives CDR1 KGHSH, CDR2 LQKENI.

This chain connects TRBV19 to TRBJ1-5; the TCRdb call, TRBD1, lacks DNA for checking. Germline values: CDR1 LNHDA, CDR2 SQIVND (reference sequence). The CDR3 covers 15 residues. CDR3: CASSTGQAYNQPQHF.

The chain combines TRBV7-9 with TRBJ1-3. CDR3 length: 16 residues. CDR1 and CDR2 from the germline V gene are SEHNR and FQNEAQ (reference sequence). This chain's CDR3 is CASSLEGTVPGNTIYF.

The V call is TRBV4-3, the J call TRBJ2-3. The CDR3 is 14 residues long. CDR1 is LGHNA, CDR2 YSLEER, per germline. CDR3 sequence: CASSQEIAVDTQYF.

The chain couples TRBV5-1 to TRBJ2-1. In germline, CDR1 is SGHRS, CDR2 YFSETQ. CDR3 length: 11 residues. The CDR3 spells CASSVNNEQFF.

The chain links TRBV6-5 to TRBJ1-1; TCRdb selects TRBD1, and the lack of DNA leaves this call unchecked. The CDR3 length is 14 residues. The germline gives CDR1 MNHEY, CDR2 SVGAGI. CDR3 sequence reads: CASSYDSLNTEAFF.

The chain links TRBV6-1 to TRBJ2-4; lacking DNA, the TRBD1 call made by TCRdb goes unchecked. The CDR3 is 14 residues long. CDR1 MNHNS and CDR2 SASEGT come from the germline V gene. This CDR3 reads CASSEGQGFGIQYF.

The rearrangement links TRBV27 to TRBJ1-4; checking the TCRdb D call of TRBD1 is not possible without DNA. Germline loops: CDR1 MNHEY, CDR2 SMNVEV (reference sequence). The CDR3 extends over 13 amino acids. The chain's CDR3 is CACKDRVNEKLFF.

This chain uses TRBV28 with TRBJ1-4; the TCRdb D gene call, TRBD1, has no DNA to confirm it. The CDR3 has 13 amino acids. Germline V gives CDR1 MDHEN, CDR2 SYDVKM. The CDR3 loop is CASRKQGNGKLFF.

This chain joins TRBV20-1 and TRBJ1-1. Germline CDR1 is DFQATT and CDR2 is SNEGSKA (reference sequence). The CDR3 is made up of 15 amino acids. CDR3 in amino acids: CSARDRRVMNTEAFF.

The chain has TRBV10-1 and TRBJ2-5; the D gene TCRdb calls, TRBD1, cannot be checked with no DNA. CDR1 WNHNN and CDR2 SYGVQD come from the germline V gene (reference sequence). This CDR3 has 13 residues. This CDR3 is CASSESQGYAQYF.

V usage is TRBV10-3 and J usage is TRBJ1-5. The germline gives CDR1 ENHRY, CDR2 SYGVKD. This CDR3 spans 13 amino acids. The CDR3 here is CAISESTDQPQHF.

The chain has TRBV12-3 or TRBV12-4 and TRBJ2-6; TCRdb proposes TRBD1, but this gene call is untestable without DNA. The CDR3 extends over 16 amino acids. This CDR3 is CASSSGQESGANVLTF.

The V gene is TRBV29-1, the J gene TRBJ2-7; TCRdb picks TRBD2, but there is no DNA to check that call. Per the germline V gene, CDR1 is SQVTM and CDR2 is ANQGSEA. The CDR3 extends over 14 amino acids. The CDR3 sequence is CSVEGLADAYEQYF.